This T cell receptor beta chain derives from a study of OX40 agonist ivuxolimab in advanced cancers. This CDR3 is 15 amino acids long. Germline values: CDR1 SGHTA, CDR2 FQGNSA. V shed 5 bases, J shed 3 bases, and the junction held 6 bases outside the gene matches. Sequenced by immunoSEQ multiplex PCR; TCRdb stores in-frame clones only, minus some. The sample has around 110,000 clones, 93% seen once. The source material was CD4+ or CD8+ T cells sorted from blood, sampled in a trial of the OX40 agonist ivuxolimab. The genes are TRBV7-2 and TRBJ1-4; the match to TRBD1 covers 7 bases. The sequence came from an adult with an advanced solid tumor such as melanoma, head and neck, liver or kidney cancer. Written as DNA, the CDR3 is TGTGCCAGCAGCCCTGACAGGGCGTCTAATGAAAAACTGTTTTTT. It is translated as CASSPDRASNEKLFF. Using reference TRBV7-2 and TRBJ1-4 for the parts outside the CDR3, the full variable domain is GAGVSQSPSNKVTEKGKDVELRCDPISGHTALYWYRQSLGQGLEFLIYFQGNSAPDKSGLPSDRFSAERTGGSVSTLTIQRTQQEDSAVYLCASSPDRASNEKLFFGSGTQLSVL.